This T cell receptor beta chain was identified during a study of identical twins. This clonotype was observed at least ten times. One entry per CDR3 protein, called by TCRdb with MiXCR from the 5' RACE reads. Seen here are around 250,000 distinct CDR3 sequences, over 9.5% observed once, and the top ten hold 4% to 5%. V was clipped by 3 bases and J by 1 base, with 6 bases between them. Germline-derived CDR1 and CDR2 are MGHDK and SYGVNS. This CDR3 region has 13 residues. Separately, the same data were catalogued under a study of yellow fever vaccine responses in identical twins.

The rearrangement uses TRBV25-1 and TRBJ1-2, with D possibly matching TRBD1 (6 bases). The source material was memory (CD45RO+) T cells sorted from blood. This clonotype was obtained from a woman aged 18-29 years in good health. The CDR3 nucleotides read TGTGCCAGCAGTGAGGACAGTAACTATGGCTACACCTTC. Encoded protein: CASSEDSNYGYTF.